Each of the 24 T cell receptor beta chains below was sequenced from the same sample in a study of blood T cell repertoires in COVID-19. Produced via immunoSEQ multiplex PCR; TCRdb's table is partial and in-frame only. Of under 300,000 clones listed, about 86% are singletons. The sample was peripheral blood. Every receptor here comes from an elderly woman with acute or convalescent COVID-19.

The count of this clone is one. The rearrangement uses TRBV10-3 and TRBJ1-1; TRBD1 is a possible D gene (5 bases). Trimming pared 2 bases from V and 1 base from J, leaving 8 bases between. CDR1 ENHRY and CDR2 SYGVKD come from the germline V gene. The CDR3 has 14 residues. The CDR3: CAISEAGWNTEAFF. Written as DNA, the CDR3 is TGTGCCATCAGTGAGGCAGGGTGGAACACTGAAGCTTTCTTT.

This clone was counted once. The V gene is TRBV20-1, the J gene TRBJ2-3; 10 bases are shared with TRBD2. The J segment lost 0 bases and the V segment lost 3 bases, leaving 9 bases of the junction unmatched. CDR3 length: 17 amino acids. Per germline, CDR1 DFQATT and CDR2 SNEGSKA (reference sequence). The CDR3 bases are TGCAGTGCTAGTGGGGCTAGCGGGGGAAAAAGCACAGATACGCAGTATTTT. Its protein is CSASGASGGKSTDTQYF.

The chain is built from TRBV9 and TRBJ1-4; D ambiguous. V shed 0 bases and J shed 7 bases, with 10 bases lying between them. The length of the CDR3 is 14 residues. Germline CDR1 is SGDLS and CDR2 is YYNGEE. As DNA, the CDR3 is TGTGCCAGCAGCGTAGGGAGACGGGGTGAAAAACTGTTTTTT. Protein product: CASSVGRRGEKLFF.

The chain links TRBV6-5 to TRBJ1-2; tentative D call: TRBD1 (5 bases). Germline lookup yields CDR1 MNHEY and CDR2 SVGAGI. V was pared by 3 bases and J by 4 bases, with 12 bases between. CDR3 length equals 14 residues. CDR3 sequence: CASSYGGVGYGYTF. CDR3 sequence (DNA): TGTGCCAGCAGTTATGGAGGGGTCGGCTATGGCTACACCTTC.

The J gene is TRBJ2-5, the V gene TRBV4-2, with D possibly being TRBD2 (5 bases). This CDR3 comprises 19 residues. Trimming shortened V by 0 bases and J by 1 base, and 21 bases separated the two germline ends. Per germline, CDR1 LGHNA and CDR2 YNFKEQ. In DNA, the CDR3 is TGTGCCAGCAGCCAAGACCAGCCAGCGGATATCAAACTCCAAGAGACCCAGTACTTC. It yields the protein CASSQDQPADIKLQETQYF.

The CDR3 reads CASSTQGISYEQYF. CDR3 in DNA: TGTGCCAGCAGCACCCAGGGAATCTCCTACGAGCAGTACTTC. This chain uses TRBV28 with TRBJ2-7, with TRBD1 as a possible D gene (5 bases). CDR1 is MDHEN, CDR2 SYDVKM, per germline. Between the trimmed V and J ends, which lost 6 bases and 0 bases, there was a span of 12 bases. The CDR3 has 14 amino acids. The full variable domain, completed using reference TRBV28 and TRBJ2-7, is DVKVTQSSRYLVKRTGEKVFLECVQDMDHENMFWYRQDPGLGLRLIYFSYDVKMKEKGDIPEGYSVSREKKERFSLILESASTNQTSMYLCASSTQGISYEQYFGPGTRLTVT.

V gene TRBV5-1 combines with J gene TRBJ1-3; D possibly corresponds to TRBD1 (5 bases). Trimming removed 4 bases from V and 0 bases from J, with 8 bases in between. CDR1 and CDR2 (germline): SGHRS, YFSETQ. This CDR3 contains 14 residues. The CDR3 sequence is CASSAGGSGNTIYF. In nucleotides, the CDR3 is TGCGCCAGCAGCGCGGGGGGCTCTGGAAACACCATATATTTT.

The chain carries TRBV4-2 and TRBJ2-2; D is possibly TRBD2 (6 bases). V lost 0 bases, J lost 2 bases, and 16 bases lay in between. The germline gives CDR1 LGHNA, CDR2 YNFKEQ. This CDR3 comprises 18 residues. The CDR3 DNA follows: TGTGCCAGCAGCCAAGATTTAATCGTGGGACTTAACACCGGGGAGCTGTTTTTT. Encoded protein: CASSQDLIVGLNTGELFF.

The chain has TRBV6-1 and TRBJ2-1, with D possibly matching TRBD2 (5 bases). The CDR3 is made up of 11 amino acids. Germline CDR1 and CDR2: MNHNS and SASEGT. V was cut by 5 bases and J by 8 bases, with 7 bases left in between. The CDR3 loop reads CASSKGDEQFF. In DNA, the CDR3 is TGTGCCAGCAGTAAGGGAGATGAGCAGTTCTTC.

This clone occurred a few times. The V gene is TRBV3-1 (or the pseudogene TRBV3-2), the J gene TRBJ1-2, with D possibly matching TRBD1 (6 bases). Trimming shortened V by 0 bases and J by 3 bases, and 11 bases separated the two germline ends. The CDR3 has 15 amino acids. Germline loops: CDR1 LGHDT, CDR2 YNNKEL (reference sequence). As DNA, the CDR3 is TGTGCCAGCAGCCAAGAGGGCAGGGGCTACTATGGCTACACCTTC. Protein product: CASSQEGRGYYGYTF.

CDR3 bases: TGTGCCAGCAGCTTGGCAGGAGGACAAGAGACCCAGTACTTC. Translated, it gives CASSLAGGQETQYF. The gene calls are TRBV5-8 and TRBJ2-5, with a tentative D call TRBD2 (5 bases). Between the trimmed V and J ends, which lost 0 bases and 2 bases, there was a span of 8 bases. The CDR3 runs 14 residues. Germline lookup yields CDR1 SGHTS and CDR2 YDEGEE.

Note on this clone: The same CDR3 is also encoded by other DNA sequences in this sample. The chain combines TRBV11-2 with TRBJ2-1; D possibly corresponds to TRBD2 (6 bases). The CDR3 is 15 amino acids. Germline loops: CDR1 SGHAT, CDR2 FQNNGV. V was cut by 0 bases and J by 1 base, with 7 bases left in between. The CDR3 DNA sequence: TGTGCCAGCAGCTTAGAACTAGCTTCCTACAATGAGCAGTTCTTC. Its translation: CASSLELASYNEQFF.

V is TRBV14 and J is TRBJ1-4, with D perhaps matching TRBD1 (5 bases). The CDR3 contains 17 residues. Germline values: CDR1 SGHDN, CDR2 FVKESK. V was cut by 2 bases and J by 7 bases, with 20 bases left in between. CDR3 DNA: TGTGCCAGCAGCCAACGCCAGGGTACGAGTCTCACTGAAAAACTGTTTTTT. This encodes CASSQRQGTSLTEKLFF. Full variable domain (missing parts from reference TRBV14 and TRBJ1-4): EAGVTQFPSHSVIEKGQTVTLRCDPISGHDNLYWYRRVMGKEIKFLLHFVKESKQDESGMPNNRFLAERTGGTYSTLKVQPAELEDSGVYFCASSQRQGTSLTEKLFFGSGTQLSVL.

The chain combines TRBV19 with TRBJ2-3; TRBD2 matches 10 bases. Germline CDR1 reads LNHDA; CDR2 reads SQIVND (reference sequence). The length of the CDR3 is 19 residues. Germline trimming cut 2 bases from V and 2 bases from J; bases unmatched to any gene: 13. The CDR3 is CASSIFQRGGPILTDTQYF. The CDR3 DNA is TGTGCCAGTAGTATATTTCAGCGGGGGGGCCCTATACTCACAGATACGCAGTATTTT.

The rearrangement joins TRBV11-2 to TRBJ1-2; 8 nucleotides match TRBD1. Unmatched junction bases numbered 6, after V lost 1 base and J lost 5 bases. The germline gives CDR1 SGHAT, CDR2 FQNNGV. This CDR3 spans 15 amino acids. CDR3 residues: CASSLGRGPSYGYTF. CDR3 DNA sequence: TGTGCCAGCAGCTTAGGCAGGGGGCCCTCTTATGGCTACACCTTC.

The chain carries TRBV5-1 and TRBJ1-2, with 9 bases fitting TRBD1. J was trimmed by 6 bases and V by 2 bases; bases with no gene match: 11. Germline CDR1 SGHRS, CDR2 YFSETQ. CDR3 length equals 16 residues. The CDR3 is CASSLGTGTMGDGYTF. CDR3 coding DNA: TGCGCCAGCAGCTTAGGGACAGGGACTATGGGCGATGGCTACACCTTC.

V gene TRBV6-5 combines with J gene TRBJ1-5, with D perhaps matching TRBD1 (5 bases). CDR1 MNHEY and CDR2 SVGAGI come from the germline V gene. V shed 4 bases and J shed 3 bases, with 16 bases lying between them. There are 16 residues in the CDR3. The CDR3 DNA follows: TGTGCCAGCAGTTCCGGCCAAGGGGTCGCCAATCAGCCCCAGCATTTT. Its protein product is CASSSGQGVANQPQHF.

The rearrangement links TRBV6-6 to TRBJ2-6; no reliable D call. Between the trimmed V and J ends, which lost 8 bases and 4 bases, there was a span of 9 bases. Per the germline V gene, CDR1 is MNHNY and CDR2 is SVGAGI (reference sequence). The CDR3 is 13 residues long. CDR3 bases: TGTGCCAGCCTTACCGGGGGGGCCAACGTCCTGACTTTC. This gives the protein CASLTGGANVLTF.

The gene calls are TRBV28 and TRBJ1-1; 9 positions match TRBD1. The CDR3 has 14 amino acids. Germline V gene data show CDR1 as MDHEN and CDR2 as SYDVKM. After removal of 2 bases from V and 5 bases from J, the junction contained 3 bases not matched to a gene. CDR3 DNA: TGTGCCAGCAGTTTAAACAGGGGGCAGACTGAAGCTTTCTTT. Residues: CASSLNRGQTEAFF.

This clone was recorded once. The CDR3 spells CASSFKRGVTGELFF. The CDR3 nucleotides read TGTGCCAGCAGTTTCAAGCGGGGGGTCACCGGGGAGCTGTTTTTT. The gene calls are TRBV28 and TRBJ2-2; the match to TRBD2 covers 9 bases. Germline V gene sequence: CDR1 MDHEN, CDR2 SYDVKM. Unmatched junction bases numbered 3, after V lost 3 bases and J lost 4 bases. The CDR3 has 15 residues.

The gene calls are TRBV28 and TRBJ2-7, with a weak D call TRBD2 (5 bases). The ends were cut back, 4 bases at V and 3 bases at J, with 19 bases in the middle. The CDR3 is made up of 16 amino acids. Germline V lookup: CDR1 MDHEN, CDR2 SYDVKM. The chain's CDR3 is CASSYSETGRGYEQYF. CDR3 sequence (DNA): TGTGCCAGCAGTTACTCCGAAACCGGACGGGGCTACGAGCAGTACTTC. The full variable domain, rest sourced from reference TRBV28 and TRBJ2-7, is DVKVTQSSRYLVKRTGEKVFLECVQDMDHENMFWYRQDPGLGLRLIYFSYDVKMKEKGDIPEGYSVSREKKERFSLILESASTNQTSMYLCASSYSETGRGYEQYFGPGTRLTVT.

The chain employs TRBV28 and TRBJ1-1, with 7 bases matching TRBD1. J lost 0 bases, V lost 3 bases, and 4 bases had no gene match. The CDR3 runs to 15 residues. From germline, CDR1 is MDHEN and CDR2 SYDVKM. The CDR3 sequence is CASSFPDRMNTEAFF. DNA for the CDR3: TGTGCCAGCAGTTTCCCGGACAGGATGAACACTGAAGCTTTCTTT.

J is TRBJ2-3 and V is TRBV6-5; no reliable D call. The germline V and J ends were trimmed by 8 bases and 1 base, with 13 bases remaining between them. The germline gives CDR1 MNHEY, CDR2 SVGAGI. CDR3 length: 14 amino acids. DNA for the CDR3: TGTGCCAGCTCTCCGCTCTCGGGCACAGATACGCAGTATTTT. Translated: CASSPLSGTDTQYF.

As for this clone: Distinct nucleotide sequences in the sample also encode this CDR3. This rearrangement joins TRBV18 to TRBJ2-1; maybe TRBD1 (5 bases). The CDR3 is made up of 13 amino acids. The ends were cut back, 3 bases at V and 7 bases at J, with 10 bases in the middle. Germline CDR1 KGHSH, CDR2 LQKENI. The CDR3: CASSPQGGNEQFF. For the CDR3, the DNA is TGTGCCAGCTCACCTCAGGGTGGGAATGAGCAGTTCTTC. The full variable domain, in which reference TRBV18 and TRBJ2-1 provide the parts outside the CDR3, is NAGVMQNPRHLVRRRGQEARLRCSPMKGHSHVYWYRQLPEEGLKFMVYLQKENIIDESGMPKERFSAEFPKEGPSILRIQQVVRGDSAAYFCASSPQGGNEQFFGPGTRLTVL.